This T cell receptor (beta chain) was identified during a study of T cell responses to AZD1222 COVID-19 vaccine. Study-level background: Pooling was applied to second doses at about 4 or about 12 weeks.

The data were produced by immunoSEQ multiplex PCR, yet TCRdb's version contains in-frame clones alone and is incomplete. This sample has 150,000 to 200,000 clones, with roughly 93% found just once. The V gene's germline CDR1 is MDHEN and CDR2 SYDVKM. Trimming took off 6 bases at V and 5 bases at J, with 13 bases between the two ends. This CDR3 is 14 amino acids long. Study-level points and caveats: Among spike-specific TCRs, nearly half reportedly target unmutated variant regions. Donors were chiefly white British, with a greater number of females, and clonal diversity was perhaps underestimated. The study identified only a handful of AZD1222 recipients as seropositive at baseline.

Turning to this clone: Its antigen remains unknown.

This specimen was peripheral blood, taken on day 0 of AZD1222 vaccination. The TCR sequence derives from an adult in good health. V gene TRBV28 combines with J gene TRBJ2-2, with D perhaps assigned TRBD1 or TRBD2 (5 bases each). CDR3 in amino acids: CASRAGWGTGELFF. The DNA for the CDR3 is TGTGCCAGCAGAGCAGGATGGGGGACCGGGGAGCTGTTTTTT.